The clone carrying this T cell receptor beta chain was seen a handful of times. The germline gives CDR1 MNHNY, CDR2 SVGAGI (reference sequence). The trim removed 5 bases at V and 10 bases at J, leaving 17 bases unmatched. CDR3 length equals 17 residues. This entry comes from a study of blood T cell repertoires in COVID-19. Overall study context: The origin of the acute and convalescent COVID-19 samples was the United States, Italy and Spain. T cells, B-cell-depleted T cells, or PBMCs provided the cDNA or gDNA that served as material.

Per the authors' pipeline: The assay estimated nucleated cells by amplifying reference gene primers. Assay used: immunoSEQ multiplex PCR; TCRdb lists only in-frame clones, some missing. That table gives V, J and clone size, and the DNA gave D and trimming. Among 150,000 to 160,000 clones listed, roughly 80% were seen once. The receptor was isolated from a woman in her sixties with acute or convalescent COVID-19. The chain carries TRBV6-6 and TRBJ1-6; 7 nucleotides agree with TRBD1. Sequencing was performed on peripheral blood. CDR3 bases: TGTGCCAGCAGTCCACGCCTCAGACAGGGTGGAAACTCACCCCTCCACTTT. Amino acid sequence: CASSPRLRQGGNSPLHF.